The 26 T cell receptor beta chains below were found in one sample sequenced in a study of cytomegalovirus exposure and HLA in healthy donors. PCR employed 60 Vbeta and 13 Jbeta primers. TCRdb's copy holds only in-frame clones and misses some; the assay was immunoSEQ multiplex PCR. The data contain around 140,000 clones, 82% of them singletons. Specimen: PBMCs. The receptors come from a woman between 45 and 65 years old in good health and CMV-seropositive.

The chain employs TRBV5-4 and TRBJ1-1, with no clear D. V gave up 2 bases and J gave up 1 base, with 9 bases separating them. Germline V gene lookup returns CDR1 SGHNT and CDR2 YYREEE (reference sequence). CDR3 length: 14 amino acids. The CDR3 loop reads CASSLRLENTEAFF. CDR3 DNA sequence: TGTGCCAGCAGCTTACGACTCGAGAACACTGAAGCTTTCTTT.

The chain carries TRBV5-1 and TRBJ1-6, with 7 bases fitting TRBD1. The CDR3 sequence is 14 residues long. Germline loops: CDR1 SGHRS, CDR2 YFSETQ. V was pared by 5 bases and J by 8 bases, with 7 bases of the junction left unmatched. The CDR3 region has the DNA TGCGCCAGCAGGATCGCCACAGGGGATTCACCCCTCCACTTT. This sequence encodes CASRIATGDSPLHF.

J is TRBJ2-7 and V is TRBV5-1; TRBD1 matches at 10 bases. V was clipped by 2 bases and J by 3 bases; unmatched bases: 2. Germline V gives CDR1 SGHRS, CDR2 YFSETQ. The CDR3 has 14 residues. The CDR3 DNA is TGCGCCAGCAGCTTTGGACAGGGGGGCTACGAGCAGTACTTC. This gives the protein CASSFGQGGYEQYF. Complete variable domain (other parts from reference TRBV5-1 and TRBJ2-7): KAGVTQTPRYLIKTRGQQVTLSCSPISGHRSVSWYQQTPGQGLQFLFEYFSETQRNKGNFPGRFSGRQFSNSRSEMNVSTLELGDSALYLCASSFGQGGYEQYFGPGTRLTVT.

The CDR3 sequence: CASSTVQGEDTIYF. The CDR3 DNA reads TGTGCCAGTAGTACCGTCCAGGGTGAGGACACCATATATTTT. This chain joins TRBV19 and TRBJ1-3, with D possibly being TRBD1 (5 bases). The CDR3 runs to 14 residues. Germline values: CDR1 LNHDA, CDR2 SQIVND (reference sequence). V shed 4 bases and J shed 8 bases, with 15 bases lying between them.

The rearrangement links TRBV6-5 to TRBJ1-1; D might be TRBD1 (5 bases). V lost 8 bases and J lost 3, with 16 bases in between. The V gene's germline CDR1 is MNHEY and CDR2 SVGAGI. There are 14 residues in the CDR3. CDR3 loop: CASARQPLHTEAFF. The DNA of the CDR3 is TGTGCCAGCGCCAGACAGCCACTTCACACTGAAGCTTTCTTT.

The gene calls are TRBV5-5 and TRBJ1-2; D is perhaps TRBD1 (5 bases). V was trimmed by 4 bases and J by 4 bases, leaving 11 bases between them. This CDR3 is 13 amino acids long. Germline V CDR1 and CDR2: SGHKS, YYEKEE (reference sequence). The CDR3 region is CASSAGHGYGYTF. The DNA of the CDR3 is TGTGCCAGCAGCGCAGGACACGGCTATGGCTACACCTTC.

The chain is built from TRBV12-5 and TRBJ2-2; 15 bases are shared with TRBD2. Losses at the gene ends were 3 bases for V and 4 bases for J; bases not matched to a gene: 6. This CDR3 is built from 18 residues. Germline-derived CDR1 and CDR2 are LGHNT and FRNRAP. CDR3 coding DNA: TGTGCTAGTGGTTTAGGACTAGCGGGAGGGCACGGCACCGGGGAGCTGTTTTTT. Its protein is CASGLGLAGGHGTGELFF.

The rearrangement links TRBV18 to TRBJ2-5; the D gene is possibly TRBD2 (6 bases). V lost 2 bases and J 4 bases, leaving 11 bases between the germline ends. The CDR3 is 14 residues long. CDR1 KGHSH and CDR2 LQKENI come from the germline V gene. The CDR3 nucleotides are TGTGCCAGCTCACCAGGGAGGAACGTAGAGACCCAGTACTTC. This gives the protein CASSPGRNVETQYF.

This clone was recorded once. The rearrangement links TRBV19 to TRBJ1-1; 9 nucleotides line up with TRBD1. The germline gives CDR1 LNHDA, CDR2 SQIVND (reference sequence). V lost 5 bases to trimming and J lost 5 bases; unmatched junction nucleotides: 9. This CDR3 has 15 residues. The CDR3: CASSGGTGRVTEAFF. The CDR3, as DNA: TGTGCCAGTAGTGGGGGGACAGGGAGGGTGACTGAAGCTTTCTTT.

The chain links TRBV28 to TRBJ2-3; TRBD1 might be the D (5 bases). This CDR3 spans 15 amino acids. The V end was cut by 5 bases, the J end by 3 bases, with 15 bases between. CDR1 and CDR2 from the germline V gene are MDHEN and SYDVKM. CDR3 amino acids: CASSKGQVGTDTQYF. The CDR3 DNA reads as TGTGCCAGCAGTAAGGGGCAAGTGGGGACAGATACGCAGTATTTT.

The rearrangement joins TRBV28 to TRBJ1-5; 12 bases are shared with TRBD1. The CDR3 has 18 residues. Germline trimming cut 7 bases from V and 2 bases from J; bases unmatched to any gene: 12. The germline CDR1 and CDR2 sequences are MDHEN and SYDVKM. DNA for the CDR3: TGTGCCAGCAAGGACGGGACAGGGGGCTTCGTGGGCAATCAGCCCCAGCATTTT. Translating it yields CASKDGTGGFVGNQPQHF.

In the case of this clone: Other DNA sequences in this sample translate to the same CDR3. The V gene is TRBV11-1, the J gene TRBJ2-2; perhaps TRBD1 as D (6 bases). Germline V lookup: CDR1 SGHAT, CDR2 FQDESV (reference sequence). Trimming removed 2 bases from V and 4 bases from J, with 14 bases in between. This CDR3 comprises 16 residues. The CDR3 nucleotides read TGTGCCAGCAGCTTAAGTTTTCAGGGGAGCACCGGGGAGCTGTTTTTT. Amino acid sequence: CASSLSFQGSTGELFF.

J is TRBJ1-3 and V is TRBV13, with D perhaps TRBD1 (6 bases). V was cut by 6 bases and J by 0 bases, with 21 bases left in between. CDR1 is PRHDT and CDR2 is FYEKMQ in the germline V gene (reference sequence). The CDR3 contains 18 residues. CDR3 protein: CASSSTSGDLFSGNTIYF. The CDR3 DNA sequence: TGTGCCAGCAGTTCCACTTCAGGGGATCTCTTCTCTGGAAACACCATATATTTT.

The genes are TRBV7-3 and TRBJ1-6; perhaps TRBD1 as D (5 bases). This CDR3 has 14 amino acids. The V gene's germline CDR1 is SGHTA and CDR2 FQGTGA. The V end was cut by 5 bases, the J end by 8 bases, with 13 bases between. CDR3 sequence reads: CASSQWGVDSPLHF. CDR3 coding DNA: TGTGCCAGCAGCCAATGGGGGGTGGATTCACCCCTCCACTTT.

The chain recombines TRBV12-5 with TRBJ2-7; weak D call: TRBD2 (5 bases). V was pared by 6 bases and J by 0 bases, with 15 bases between. This CDR3 spans 15 amino acids. Per the germline V gene, CDR1 is LGHNT and CDR2 is FRNRAP. In DNA, the CDR3 is TGTGCTAGTGGCCTTAGGACTGGGAGCTCCTACGAGCAGTACTTC. It translates to CASGLRTGSSYEQYF.

The rearrangement uses TRBV29-1 and TRBJ1-5, with D uncertain. This CDR3 is built from 14 residues. Germline V CDR1 and CDR2: SQVTM, ANQGSEA. V was clipped by 4 bases and J by 3 bases, with 13 bases between them. The CDR3 loop reads CSVGAGRDNQPQHF. The CDR3 region has the DNA TGCAGCGTTGGAGCAGGTCGAGACAATCAGCCCCAGCATTTT. Combining the CDR3 with reference TRBV29-1 and TRBJ1-5 gives the whole variable domain SAVISQKPSRDICQRGTSLTIQCQVDSQVTMMFWYRQQPGQSLTLIATANQGSEATYESGFVIDKFPISRPNLTFSTLTVSNMSPEDSSIYLCSVGAGRDNQPQHFGDGTRLSIL.

The gene calls are TRBV7-8 and TRBJ1-5; weak D call: TRBD1 (6 bases). Germline CDR1 is SGHVS and CDR2 is FQNEAQ. The CDR3 loop spans 18 amino acids. The V end lost 0 bases, the J end lost 1 base, and 16 bases lay between the germline ends. CDR3 coding DNA: TGTGCCAGCAGCTTAGCGCTCGGGGGGCAAGGGAGCAATCAGCCCCAGCATTTT. Its protein product is CASSLALGGQGSNQPQHF. The whole variable domain, remainder taken from reference TRBV7-8 and TRBJ1-5, is GAGVSQSPRYKVAKRGQDVALRCDPISGHVSLFWYQQALGQGPEFLTYFQNEAQLDKSGLPSDRFFAERPEGSVSTLKIQRTQQEDSAVYLCASSLALGGQGSNQPQHFGDGTRLSIL.

This clone was counted once. This sequence joins TRBV6-1 and TRBJ1-2; D may be TRBD1 (6 bases). In germline, CDR1 is MNHNS, CDR2 SASEGT. The CDR3 extends over 17 amino acids. V lost 4 bases and J lost 4, with 22 bases in between. The CDR3 is CASSAEGHGRVGYGYTF. CDR3 in DNA: TGTGCCAGCAGTGCCGAGGGACACGGGAGGGTTGGCTATGGCTACACCTTC.

In nucleotides, the CDR3 is TGCGCCAGCAGCTCCGGTGGACAGGGATTCTCCTACGAGCAGTACTTC. Translation: CASSSGGQGFSYEQYF. V is TRBV5-1 and J is TRBJ2-7; 8 bases align to TRBD1. J gave up 0 bases and V 3 bases, and 8 bases lay outside the gene matches. CDR3 size: 16 residues. The germline gives CDR1 SGHRS, CDR2 YFSETQ.

The gene calls are TRBV2 and TRBJ2-5; 14 bases map to TRBD2. The CDR3 length is 17 residues. Germline V gene sequence: CDR1 SNHLY, CDR2 FYNNEI. V lost 2 bases, J lost 1 base, and 3 bases stayed unmatched. CDR3 sequence reads: CASSEPGTSGSQETQYF. The CDR3 coding sequence is TGTGCCAGCAGTGAACCCGGGACTAGCGGGAGCCAAGAGACCCAGTACTTC.

The chain joins TRBV28 to TRBJ1-2; D is perhaps TRBD1 (5 bases). V was cut by 6 bases and J by 7 bases, with 21 bases left in between. This CDR3 is 15 amino acids long. CDR1 is MDHEN, CDR2 SYDVKM, per germline. The CDR3 bases are TGTGCCAGCAGAGACAACAGGAATGTTCCGCGTGGCTACACCTTC. As protein: CASRDNRNVPRGYTF.

This clone was observed a single time. V is TRBV5-1 and J is TRBJ1-5; TRBD1 might be the D (6 bases). The CDR3 is made up of 13 amino acids. Germline V gives CDR1 SGHRS, CDR2 YFSETQ. The ends were cut back, 5 bases at V and 4 bases at J, with 10 bases in the middle. CDR3 DNA: TGCGCCAGCAGTAAGGACAGTAATCAGCCCCAGCATTTT. Protein: CASSKDSNQPQHF.

The CDR3 reads CASQSLRQGQETQYF. DNA for the CDR3: TGCGCCAGCCAGAGTCTGAGACAGGGCCAAGAGACCCAGTACTTC. V and J are TRBV10-2 and TRBJ2-5, with TRBD1 matching 7 bases. The germline V gene encodes CDR1 WSHSY and CDR2 SAAADI. The CDR3 loop spans 15 amino acids. J lost 1 base, V lost 8 bases, and 10 bases had no gene match.

The rearrangement joins TRBV10-2 to TRBJ1-1; a possible D gene is TRBD1 (5 bases). Per the germline V gene, CDR1 is WSHSY and CDR2 is SAAADI. V was pared by 2 bases and J by 8 bases, with 15 bases between. This CDR3 is 14 amino acids long. The CDR3 coding sequence is TGCGCCAGCAGTGAGGATACATCCCGGGGGGAAGCTTTCTTT. Protein: CASSEDTSRGEAFF.

The gene calls are TRBV5-1 and TRBJ2-1, with unresolved D. Germline values: CDR1 SGHRS, CDR2 YFSETQ. The CDR3 extends over 13 amino acids. Trimming took off 2 bases at V and 9 bases at J, with 12 bases between the two ends. The CDR3 loop reads CASSFYRGGEQFF. In DNA, the CDR3 is TGCGCCAGCAGCTTTTATCGCGGCGGTGAGCAGTTCTTC.

The chain joins TRBV27 to TRBJ1-6; 10 bases fit TRBD1. The CDR3 length is 17 residues. Germline values: CDR1 MNHEY, CDR2 SMNVEV (reference sequence). Trimming at V came to 4 bases and at J to 7 bases, leaving 10 bases not matched to a gene. The CDR3 DNA is TGTGCCAGCAGTTCAAGGACCCCGGGACAGGGGAATTCACCCCTCCACTTT. This sequence encodes CASSSRTPGQGNSPLHF.